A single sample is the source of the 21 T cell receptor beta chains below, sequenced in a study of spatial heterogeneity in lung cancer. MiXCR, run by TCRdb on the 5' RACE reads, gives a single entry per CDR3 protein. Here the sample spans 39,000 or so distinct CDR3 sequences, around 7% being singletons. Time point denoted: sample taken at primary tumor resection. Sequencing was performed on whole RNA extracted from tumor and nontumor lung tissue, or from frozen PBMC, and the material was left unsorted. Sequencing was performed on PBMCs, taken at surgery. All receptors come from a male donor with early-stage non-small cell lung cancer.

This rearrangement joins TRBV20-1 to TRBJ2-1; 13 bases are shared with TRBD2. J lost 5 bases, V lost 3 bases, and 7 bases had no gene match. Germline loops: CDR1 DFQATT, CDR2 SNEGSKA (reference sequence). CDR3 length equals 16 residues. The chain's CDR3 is CSARVPGTSGDNEQFF. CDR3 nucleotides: TGCAGTGCTAGGGTGCCTGGGACTAGCGGGGACAATGAGCAGTTCTTC.

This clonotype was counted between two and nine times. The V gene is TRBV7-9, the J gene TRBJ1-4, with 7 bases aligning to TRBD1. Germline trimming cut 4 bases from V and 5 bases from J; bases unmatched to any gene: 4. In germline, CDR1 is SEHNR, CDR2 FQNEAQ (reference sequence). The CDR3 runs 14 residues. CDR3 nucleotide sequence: TGTGCCAGCAGCTCGGGACAGCCGAATGAAAAACTGTTTTTT. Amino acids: CASSSGQPNEKLFF. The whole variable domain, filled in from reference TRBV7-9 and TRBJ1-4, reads DTGVSQNPRHKITKRGQNVTFRCDPISEHNRLYWYRQTLGQGPEFLTYFQNEAQLEKSRLLSDRFSAERPKGSFSTLEIQRTEQGDSAMYLCASSSGQPNEKLFFGSGTQLSVL.

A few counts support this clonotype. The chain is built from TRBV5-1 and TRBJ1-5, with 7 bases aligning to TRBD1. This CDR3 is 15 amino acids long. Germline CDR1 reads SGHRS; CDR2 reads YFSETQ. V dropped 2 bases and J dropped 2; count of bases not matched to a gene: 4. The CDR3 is CASSLTGTGNQPQHF. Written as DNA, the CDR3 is TGCGCCAGCAGCTTAACCGGGACAGGCAATCAGCCCCAGCATTTT.

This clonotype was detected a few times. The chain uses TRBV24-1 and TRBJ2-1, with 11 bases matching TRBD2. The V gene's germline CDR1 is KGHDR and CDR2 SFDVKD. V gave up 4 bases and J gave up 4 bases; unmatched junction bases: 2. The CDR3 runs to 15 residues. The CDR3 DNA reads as TGTGCCACCAGTGAGATAGCGGGAGGGTACAATGAGCAGTTCTTC. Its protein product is CATSEIAGGYNEQFF.

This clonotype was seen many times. The CDR3 protein is CASSQSGHLGFEKLFF. The CDR3 DNA is TGCGCCAGCAGCCAATCCGGACACCTGGGATTCGAAAAACTGTTTTTT. The gene calls are TRBV4-3 and TRBJ1-4; D is possibly TRBD1 (5 bases). Trimming shortened V by 2 bases and J by 8 bases, and 18 bases separated the two germline ends. The CDR3 consists of 16 residues. Germline CDR1 and CDR2: LGHNA and YSLEER.

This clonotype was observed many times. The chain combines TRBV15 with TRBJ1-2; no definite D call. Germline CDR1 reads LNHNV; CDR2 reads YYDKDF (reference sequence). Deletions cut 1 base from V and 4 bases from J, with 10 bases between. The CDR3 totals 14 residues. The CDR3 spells CATSRARGVYGYTF. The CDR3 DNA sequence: TGTGCCACCAGCAGAGCCCGGGGAGTCTATGGCTACACCTTC. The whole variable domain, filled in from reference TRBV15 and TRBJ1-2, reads DAMVIQNPRYQVTQFGKPVTLSCSQTLNHNVMYWYQQKSSQAPKLLFHYYDKDFNNEADTPDNFQSRRPNTSFCFLDIRSPGLGDTAMYLCATSRARGVYGYTFGSGTRLTVV.

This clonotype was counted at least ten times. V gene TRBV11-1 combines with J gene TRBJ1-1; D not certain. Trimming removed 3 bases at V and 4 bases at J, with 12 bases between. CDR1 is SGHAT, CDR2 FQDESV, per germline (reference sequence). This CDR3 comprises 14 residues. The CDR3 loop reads CASSFLGEGTEAFF. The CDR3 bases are TGTGCCAGCAGCTTTCTCGGGGAGGGCACTGAAGCTTTCTTT.

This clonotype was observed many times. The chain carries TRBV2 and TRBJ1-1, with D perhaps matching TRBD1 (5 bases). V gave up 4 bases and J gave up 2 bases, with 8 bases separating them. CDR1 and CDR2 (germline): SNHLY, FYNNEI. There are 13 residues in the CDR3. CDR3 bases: TGTGCCAGCAGTGGACAGCCCAACACTGAAGCTTTCTTT. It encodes CASSGQPNTEAFF.

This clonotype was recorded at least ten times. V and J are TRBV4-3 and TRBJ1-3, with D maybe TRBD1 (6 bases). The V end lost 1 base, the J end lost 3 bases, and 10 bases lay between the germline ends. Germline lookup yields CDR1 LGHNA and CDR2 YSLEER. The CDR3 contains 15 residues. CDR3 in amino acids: CASSQVGGLGNTIYF. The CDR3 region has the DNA TGCGCCAGCAGCCAAGTTGGGGGGCTTGGAAACACCATATATTTT.

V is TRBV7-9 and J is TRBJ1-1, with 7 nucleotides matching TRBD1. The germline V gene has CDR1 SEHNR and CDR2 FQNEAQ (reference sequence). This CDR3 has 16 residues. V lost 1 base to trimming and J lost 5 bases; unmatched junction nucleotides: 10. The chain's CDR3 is CASSLGRGGQRTEAFF. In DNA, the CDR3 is TGTGCCAGCAGCTTAGGCAGGGGGGGCCAAAGGACTGAAGCTTTCTTT. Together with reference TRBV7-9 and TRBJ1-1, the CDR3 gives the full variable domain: DTGVSQNPRHKITKRGQNVTFRCDPISEHNRLYWYRQTLGQGPEFLTYFQNEAQLEKSRLLSDRFSAERPKGSFSTLEIQRTEQGDSAMYLCASSLGRGGQRTEAFFGQGTRLTVV.

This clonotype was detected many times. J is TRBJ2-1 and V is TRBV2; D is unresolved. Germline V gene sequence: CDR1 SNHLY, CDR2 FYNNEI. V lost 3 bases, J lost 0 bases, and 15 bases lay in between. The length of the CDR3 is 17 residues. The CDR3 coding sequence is TGTGCCAGCAGTGAGTGGGGTGGTTTGAGCTCCTACAATGAGCAGTTCTTC. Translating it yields CASSEWGGLSSYNEQFF.

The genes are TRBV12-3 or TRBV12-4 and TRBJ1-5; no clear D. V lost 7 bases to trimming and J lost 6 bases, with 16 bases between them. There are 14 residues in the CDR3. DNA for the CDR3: TGTGCCAGCACTGCCCCGGCCGGAACTCAGCCCCAGCATTTT. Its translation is CASTAPAGTQPQHF.

The chain's CDR3 is CASSLAGTGRITF. In DNA, the CDR3 is TGTGCCAGCAGCTTGGCGGGGACAGGCCGCATCACCTTC. J is TRBJ1-2 and V is TRBV5-6, with TRBD1 matching 8 bases. Germline V gene lookup returns CDR1 SGHDT and CDR2 YYEEEE. Trimming at V came to 0 bases and at J to 13 bases, leaving 8 bases not matched to a gene. The CDR3 contains 13 residues.

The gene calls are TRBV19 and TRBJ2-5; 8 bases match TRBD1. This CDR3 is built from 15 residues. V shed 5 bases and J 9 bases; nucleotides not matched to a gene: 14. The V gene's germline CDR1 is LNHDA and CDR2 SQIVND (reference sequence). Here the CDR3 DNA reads TGTGCCAGTAGTGACACCCTGACAGGGGCTGTGGCCCAGTACTTC. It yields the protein CASSDTLTGAVAQYF.

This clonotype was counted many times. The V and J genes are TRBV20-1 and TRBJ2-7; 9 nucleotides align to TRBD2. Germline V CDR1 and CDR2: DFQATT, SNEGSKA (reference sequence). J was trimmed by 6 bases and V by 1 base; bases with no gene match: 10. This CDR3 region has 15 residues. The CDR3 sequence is CSARAPFSSGAEQYF. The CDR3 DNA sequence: TGCAGTGCTAGAGCCCCGTTTTCTAGCGGGGCCGAGCAGTACTTC.

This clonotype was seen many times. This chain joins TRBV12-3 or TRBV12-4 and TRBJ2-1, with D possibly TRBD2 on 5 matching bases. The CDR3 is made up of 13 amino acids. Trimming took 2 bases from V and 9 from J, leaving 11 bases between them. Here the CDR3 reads CASSLLGAREQFF. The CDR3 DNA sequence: TGTGCCAGCAGTTTATTGGGAGCGCGTGAGCAGTTCTTC.

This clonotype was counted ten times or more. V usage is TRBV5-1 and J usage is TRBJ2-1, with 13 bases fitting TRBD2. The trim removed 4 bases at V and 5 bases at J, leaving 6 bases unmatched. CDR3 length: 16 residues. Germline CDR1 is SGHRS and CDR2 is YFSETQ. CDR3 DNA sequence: TGCGCCAGCAGCGCGGGAGGACTAGCGGGAGACAATGAGCAGTTCTTC. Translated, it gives CASSAGGLAGDNEQFF. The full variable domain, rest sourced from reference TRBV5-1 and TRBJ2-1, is KAGVTQTPRYLIKTRGQQVTLSCSPISGHRSVSWYQQTPGQGLQFLFEYFSETQRNKGNFPGRFSGRQFSNSRSEMNVSTLELGDSALYLCASSAGGLAGDNEQFFGPGTRLTVL.

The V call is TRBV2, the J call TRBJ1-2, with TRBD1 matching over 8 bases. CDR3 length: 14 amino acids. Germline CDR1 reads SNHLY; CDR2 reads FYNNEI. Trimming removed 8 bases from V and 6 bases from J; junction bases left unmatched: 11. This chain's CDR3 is CASAKDRVYDGYTF. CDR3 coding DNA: TGTGCCAGCGCAAAGGACAGGGTATATGATGGCTACACCTTC.

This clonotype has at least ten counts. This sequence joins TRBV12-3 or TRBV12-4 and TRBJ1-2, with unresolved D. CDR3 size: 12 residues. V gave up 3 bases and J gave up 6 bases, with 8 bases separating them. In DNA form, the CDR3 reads TGTGCCAGCAGTTTCGAAAAAAATGGCTACACCTTC. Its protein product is CASSFEKNGYTF.

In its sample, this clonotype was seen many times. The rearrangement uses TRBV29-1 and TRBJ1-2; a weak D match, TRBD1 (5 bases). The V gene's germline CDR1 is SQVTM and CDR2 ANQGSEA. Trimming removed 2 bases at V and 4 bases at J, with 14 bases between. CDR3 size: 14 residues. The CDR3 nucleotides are TGCAGCGTTGAATCGAGGGGAGTAGGCTATGGCTACACCTTC. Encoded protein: CSVESRGVGYGYTF.

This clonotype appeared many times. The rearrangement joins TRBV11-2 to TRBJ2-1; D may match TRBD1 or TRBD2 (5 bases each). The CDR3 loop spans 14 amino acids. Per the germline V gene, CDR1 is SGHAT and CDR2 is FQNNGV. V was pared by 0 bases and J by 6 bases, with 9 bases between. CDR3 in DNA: TGTGCCAGCAGCTTAGATCCCGGGACCAATGAGCAGTTCTTC. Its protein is CASSLDPGTNEQFF.